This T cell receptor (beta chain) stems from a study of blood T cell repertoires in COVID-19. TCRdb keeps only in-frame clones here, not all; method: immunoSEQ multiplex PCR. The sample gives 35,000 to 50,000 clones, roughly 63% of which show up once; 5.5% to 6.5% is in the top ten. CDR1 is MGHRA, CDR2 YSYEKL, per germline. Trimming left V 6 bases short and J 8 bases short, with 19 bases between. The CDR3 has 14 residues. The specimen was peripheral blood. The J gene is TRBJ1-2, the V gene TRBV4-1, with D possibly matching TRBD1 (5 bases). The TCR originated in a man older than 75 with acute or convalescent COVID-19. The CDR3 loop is CASRPAGDGGGYTF. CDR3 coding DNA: TGCGCCAGCAGACCCGCGGGGGACGGAGGAGGCTACACCTTC.